The next 22 T cell receptor beta chains were all read from a single sample in a study of blood T cell repertoires in COVID-19. The table came from immunoSEQ multiplex PCR; TCRdb's copy has only in-frame clones and leaves some out. In the table there are about 130,000 clones, roughly three quarters of which are singletons. Sequenced input: peripheral blood. The origin of the receptors is a woman in her 70s with acute or convalescent COVID-19.

The chain recombines TRBV6-5 with TRBJ2-7, with 11 bases lining up with TRBD2. V was pared by 6 bases and J by 3 bases, with 7 bases of the junction left unmatched. This CDR3 spans 15 amino acids. Germline-derived CDR1 and CDR2 are MNHEY and SVGAGI. CDR3 residues: CASRMGTSGNYEQYF. CDR3 nucleotides: TGTGCCAGCAGAATGGGGACTAGCGGAAACTACGAGCAGTACTTC.

Note on this clone: An end of the junction differs from the germline gene, which may be a read error. V is TRBV7-9 and J is TRBJ1-1; 8 nucleotides agree with TRBD1. This CDR3 comprises 12 residues. Per germline, CDR1 SEHNR and CDR2 FQNEAQ (reference sequence). CDR3 nucleotides: TGTGCCAGCAGCTTAATGGGACAGGCCTCTGGTTTT. Translated: CASSLMGQASGF. Combining the CDR3 with reference TRBV7-9 and TRBJ1-1 gives the whole variable domain DTGVSQNPRHKITKRGQNVTFRCDPISEHNRLYWYRQTLGQGPEFLTYFQNEAQLEKSRLLSDRFSAERPKGSFSTLEIQRTEQGDSAMYLCASSLMGQASGFGQGTRLTVV.

The V and J genes are TRBV18 and TRBJ2-7; tentatively, D is TRBD1 (5 bases). Trimming left V 1 base short and J 7 bases short, with 17 bases between. The length of the CDR3 is 15 residues. Germline-derived CDR1 and CDR2 are KGHSH and LQKENI. Written as DNA, the CDR3 is TGTGCCAGCTCACCACAGGGGCAGGGCCAGGAAGAGCAGTACTTC. It codes for CASSPQGQGQEEQYF.

This rearrangement joins TRBV5-1 to TRBJ2-7; TRBD1 might be the D (6 bases). The CDR3 sequence is 13 residues long. Trimming pared 4 bases from V and 7 bases from J, leaving 15 bases between. Per the germline V gene, CDR1 is SGHRS and CDR2 is YFSETQ. The CDR3 spells CASSIDRRGEQYF. In DNA form, the CDR3 reads TGCGCCAGCAGCATAGACAGGCGAGGAGAGCAGTACTTC.

The genes are TRBV25-1 and TRBJ2-7; possibly TRBD2 for D (7 bases). The CDR3 loop spans 15 amino acids. The V end lost 4 bases, the J end lost 5 bases, and 18 bases lay between the germline ends. The germline V gene encodes CDR1 MGHDK and CDR2 SYGVNS. DNA for the CDR3: TGTGCCAGCAGTGTCGGGGGGCGGGACAAGGACGAGCAGTACTTC. Translating it yields CASSVGGRDKDEQYF.

The sample holds a few counts of this clone. The rearrangement joins TRBV5-6 to TRBJ1-2; D may be TRBD1 (5 bases). Per the germline V gene, CDR1 is SGHDT and CDR2 is YYEEEE. This CDR3 spans 13 amino acids. The V and J ends lost 4 bases and 8 bases respectively, with 15 bases between them. CDR3 sequence reads: CASSPRAVMGYTF. CDR3 DNA sequence: TGTGCCAGCAGCCCCAGGGCAGTTATGGGCTACACCTTC. The full variable domain, rest sourced from reference TRBV5-6 and TRBJ1-2, is DAGVTQSPTHLIKTRGQQVTLRCSPKSGHDTVSWYQQALGQGPQFIFQYYEEEERQRGNFPDRFSGHQFPNYSSELNVNALLLGDSALYLCASSPRAVMGYTFGSGTRLTVV.

V and J are TRBV6-5 and TRBJ1-2, with 8 bases fitting TRBD1. CDR1 and CDR2 from the germline V gene are MNHEY and SVGAGI. V was pared by 6 bases and J by 6 bases, with 3 bases of the junction left unmatched. The CDR3 runs to 12 residues. DNA for the CDR3: TGTGCCAGCAGACCACAGGGGGATGGCTACACCTTC. Residues: CASRPQGDGYTF.

The V call is TRBV6-6, the J call TRBJ1-3, with unresolved D. The CDR3 extends over 14 amino acids. V was cut by 6 bases and J by 0 bases, with 9 bases left in between. CDR1 MNHNY and CDR2 SVGAGI come from the germline V gene (reference sequence). Here the CDR3 reads CASSDGISGNTIYF. The CDR3 region has the DNA TGTGCCAGCAGCGACGGGATCTCTGGAAACACCATATATTTT.

V is TRBV9 and J is TRBJ1-3; 7 nucleotides align to TRBD1. V lost 2 bases, J lost 0 bases, and 5 bases stayed unmatched. The CDR3 runs to 16 residues. Germline loops: CDR1 SGDLS, CDR2 YYNGEE. The CDR3 protein is CASSVRQGGSGNTIYF. CDR3 bases: TGTGCCAGCAGCGTCCGACAGGGTGGCTCTGGAAACACCATATATTTT.

The chain has TRBV28 and TRBJ2-6; TRBD1 might be the D (5 bases). Germline values: CDR1 MDHEN, CDR2 SYDVKM. This CDR3 is built from 16 residues. Trimming stripped 5 bases from V and 0 bases from J, with 11 bases between. In DNA form, the CDR3 reads TGTGCCAGCAGTCCACGACAGAGCTCTGGGGCCAACGTCCTGACTTTC. This translates into CASSPRQSSGANVLTF.

The chain has TRBV11-2 and TRBJ1-2, with D possibly matching TRBD1 (5 bases). Trimming removed 8 bases from V and 2 bases from J, with 12 bases in between. CDR1 and CDR2 from the germline V gene are SGHAT and FQNNGV. This CDR3 has 13 amino acids. CDR3 in DNA: TGTGCCAGCTCCAGGGAATTAAACTATGGCTACACCTTC. It translates to CASSRELNYGYTF.

This clone was detected a few times. This sequence joins TRBV12-3 or TRBV12-4 and TRBJ1-5; D is uncertain. The CDR3 is 12 amino acids. The V gene lost 2 bases and the J gene lost 9 bases, with 8 bases spanning the gap. The CDR3 DNA reads as TGTGCCAGCAGTTTATCCAGTCGGCCCCAGCATTTT. Its protein is CASSLSSRPQHF.

This clone was detected a few times. The rearrangement uses TRBV24-1 and TRBJ2-3; 8 bases are shared with TRBD2. V lost 4 bases to trimming and J lost 2 bases; unmatched junction nucleotides: 10. The CDR3 totals 17 residues. CDR1 and CDR2 from the germline V gene are KGHDR and SFDVKD. The CDR3, as DNA: TGTGCCACCAGTGACGCCCGTAGCGGGGCCATCACAGATACGCAGTATTTT. It translates to CATSDARSGAITDTQYF.

This clone was counted only a few times. This chain links TRBV27 with TRBJ1-1; 9 bases are shared with TRBD1. The CDR3 has 15 residues. V gave up 0 bases and J gave up 7 bases; unmatched junction bases: 6. Germline CDR1 is MNHEY and CDR2 is SMNVEV (reference sequence). The CDR3 nucleotides are TGTGCCAGCAGTTTATCAAGTGGGACAGGGAATGAAGCTTTCTTT. Residues: CASSLSSGTGNEAFF.

This clone was detected only once. The V and J genes are TRBV6-5 and TRBJ1-1, with 9 bases matching TRBD1. This CDR3 comprises 15 residues. Trimming removed 0 bases from V and 2 bases from J; junction bases left unmatched: 1. Germline V gene data show CDR1 as MNHEY and CDR2 as SVGAGI. CDR3 in DNA: TGTGCCAGCAGTTACTCGGGACAGGGAAACACTGAAGCTTTCTTT. It translates to CASSYSGQGNTEAFF.

V gene TRBV5-6 combines with J gene TRBJ1-2; TRBD1 agrees at 9 bases. The CDR3 has 15 residues. Germline V gives CDR1 SGHDT, CDR2 YYEEEE. Germline trimming cut 3 bases from V and 3 bases from J; bases unmatched to any gene: 6. CDR3 in DNA: TGTGCCAGCAGCTCGGGGACAGGGTTATACTATGGCTACACCTTC. This gives the protein CASSSGTGLYYGYTF.

The rearrangement links TRBV9 to TRBJ1-3; D unclear. Germline V gives CDR1 SGDLS, CDR2 YYNGEE. The CDR3 is 10 residues long. Trimming pared 7 bases from V and 10 bases from J, leaving 9 bases between. CDR3 loop: CASSGSTIYF. The CDR3 DNA reads as TGTGCCAGCTCAGGTTCGACCATATATTTT. The complete variable domain, with remaining parts taken from reference TRBV9 and TRBJ1-3, reads DSGVTQTPKHLITATGQRVTLRCSPRSGDLSVYWYQQSLDQGLQFLIQYYNGEERAKGNILERFSAQQFPDLHSELNLSSLELGDSALYFCASSGSTIYFGEGSWLTVV.

V gene TRBV28 combines with J gene TRBJ2-1; TRBD2 matches 14 bases. The CDR3 sequence is 18 residues long. CDR1 MDHEN and CDR2 SYDVKM come from the germline V gene. V was clipped by 4 bases and J by 4 bases; unmatched bases: 9. CDR3 sequence: CASSSTWTSGRIYNEQFF. CDR3 sequence (DNA): TGTGCCAGCAGTTCAACCTGGACTAGCGGGAGGATTTACAATGAGCAGTTCTTC.

As to this clone: Additional DNA sequences in this sample encode the identical CDR3. This chain connects TRBV5-1 to TRBJ1-5; D may be TRBD1 (6 bases). The CDR3 consists of 15 residues. The ends were cut back, 1 base at V and 3 bases at J, with 11 bases in the middle. Germline V gene lookup returns CDR1 SGHRS and CDR2 YFSETQ. CDR3 in DNA: TGCGCCAGCAGCTTGCATGGACAGATCAATCAGCCCCAGCATTTT. Translated: CASSLHGQINQPQHF.

The J gene is TRBJ2-3, the V gene TRBV6-5; 11 nucleotides line up with TRBD2. V was clipped by 8 bases and J by 0 bases; unmatched bases: 4. Germline V gene lookup returns CDR1 MNHEY and CDR2 SVGAGI. This CDR3 is built from 15 residues. The CDR3 sequence is CASATSGGSTDTQYF. The CDR3 nucleotides are TGTGCCAGCGCAACTAGCGGGGGTAGCACAGATACGCAGTATTTT.

Only a few counts were recorded for this clone. CDR3 protein: CASHRGLIGELFF. The DNA for the CDR3 is TGTGCCAGCCACAGGGGGCTAATCGGGGAGCTGTTTTTT. The V call is TRBV13, the J call TRBJ2-2; 9 bases line up with TRBD1. The CDR3 has 13 amino acids. The J segment lost 7 bases and the V segment lost 8 bases, leaving 5 bases of the junction unmatched. Germline CDR1 PRHDT, CDR2 FYEKMQ (reference sequence). The full variable domain, rest sourced from reference TRBV13 and TRBJ2-2, is AAGVIQSPRHLIKEKRETATLKCYPIPRHDTVYWYQQGPGQDPQFLISFYEKMQSDKGSIPDRFSAQQFSDYHSELNMSSLELGDSALYFCASHRGLIGELFFGEGSRLTVL.

V is TRBV2 and J is TRBJ1-2; no clear D gene. Trimming took off 4 bases at V and 8 bases at J, with 11 bases between the two ends. The CDR3 has 12 residues. Germline V gene sequence: CDR1 SNHLY, CDR2 FYNNEI. CDR3 loop: CASSAYGEGYTF. Written as DNA, the CDR3 is TGTGCCAGCAGTGCGTACGGGGAGGGCTACACCTTC. The full variable domain, completed using reference TRBV2 and TRBJ1-2, is EPEVTQTPSHQVTQMGQEVILRCVPISNHLYFYWYRQILGQKVEFLVSFYNNEISEKSEIFDDQFSVERPDGSNFTLKIRSTKLEDSAMYFCASSAYGEGYTFGSGTRLTVV.